The sequence of this TCR beta chain was determined in a study of regulatory T cells in long-lasting Graves disease. Study-wide points: Newly diagnosed Graves' patients exceeded persistent ones in TCR diversity. A greater number of public clonotypes (2,741) was shared by persistent patients than by new patients (over 900).

The CDR3 length is 13 residues. The germline CDR1 and CDR2 sequences are MDHEN and SYDVKM. V trimming: 6 bases; J trimming: 6 bases; junction bases outside the gene matches: 7. With iRepertoire HTBI primers and Arm-PCR of CDR3 regions, TCR beta libraries were built. TCRdb processed the multiplex PCR reads anew with MiXCR; each CDR3 protein has one entry. The sample yields about 430,000 distinct CDR3 sequences, around 23% seen once. Time point noted: persistent/refractory GD, antithyroid drugs over 5 years with positive TRAb. PBMC RNA served as the TCR library source. Diagnosing Graves' disease relied on the American Thyroid Association guidelines. This clonotype appeared many times. Its antigen is not identified.

This specimen was peripheral blood mononuclear cells (PBMCs), taken when the disease was refractory, from a patient treated with antithyroid drugs. The source of this sequence is a female donor with Graves disease. The rearrangement uses TRBV28 and TRBJ2-7; TRBD2 matches at 8 bases. The DNA of the CDR3 is TGTGCCAGCAGAAAGGCGGGGGGAGGCGAGCAGTACTTC. It translates to CASRKAGGGEQYF.